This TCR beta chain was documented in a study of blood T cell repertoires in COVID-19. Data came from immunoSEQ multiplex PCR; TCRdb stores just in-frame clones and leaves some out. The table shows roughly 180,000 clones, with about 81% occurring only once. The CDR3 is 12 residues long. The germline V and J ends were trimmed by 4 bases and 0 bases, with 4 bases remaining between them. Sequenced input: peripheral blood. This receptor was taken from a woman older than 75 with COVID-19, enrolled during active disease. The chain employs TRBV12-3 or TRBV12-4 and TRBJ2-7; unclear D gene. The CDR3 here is CASSSSSYEQYF. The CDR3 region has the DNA TGTGCCAGCAGTTCTAGCTCCTACGAGCAGTACTTC.